This passage covers 5 T cell receptor beta chains from one sample sequenced in a study of blood T cell repertoires in COVID-19. TCRdb's table, derived via immunoSEQ multiplex PCR, lists solely in-frame clones and lacks some. Among 110,000 to 150,000 clones listed, around 90% were seen once. Material: peripheral blood. The origin of the receptors is a woman aged 60-75 years with acute or convalescent COVID-19.

V gene TRBV28 combines with J gene TRBJ1-3; possibly TRBD1 for D (6 bases). The CDR3 is 16 residues long. From germline, CDR1 is MDHEN and CDR2 SYDVKM. V lost 6 bases and J lost 0, with 15 bases in between. This CDR3 reads CASSEQGMSSGNTIYF. In DNA, the CDR3 is TGTGCCAGCAGCGAACAGGGCATGAGCTCTGGAAACACCATATATTTT.

The count of this clone is one. The chain couples TRBV4-1 to TRBJ2-1; 10 bases line up with TRBD2. With V trimmed by 0 bases and J by 9 bases, 8 bases remained unmatched. This CDR3 comprises 16 residues. The germline V gene has CDR1 MGHRA and CDR2 YSYEKL. CDR3 amino acids: CASSQDLAGVYFEQFF. CDR3 nucleotide sequence: TGCGCCAGCAGCCAAGATCTAGCGGGGGTCTACTTTGAGCAGTTCTTC.

V gene TRBV9 combines with J gene TRBJ2-1; a possible D gene is TRBD2 (6 bases). The CDR3 length is 15 residues. Trimming removed 3 bases at V and 0 bases at J, with 10 bases between. CDR1 and CDR2 (germline): SGDLS, YYNGEE. CDR3 bases: TGTGCCAGCAGCGCGGGACTCGGCTCCTACAATGAGCAGTTCTTC. This gives the protein CASSAGLGSYNEQFF.

This sequence joins TRBV7-8 and TRBJ2-1; 10 positions agree with TRBD2. The germline V gene encodes CDR1 SGHVS and CDR2 FQNEAQ. V was pared by 5 bases and J by 8 bases, with 6 bases of the junction left unmatched. The CDR3 sequence is 14 residues long. CDR3 protein: CASSRAGGLDEQFF. CDR3 DNA sequence: TGTGCCAGCAGCCGAGCGGGGGGGTTGGATGAGCAGTTCTTC.

The DNA of the CDR3 is TGTGCCAGCAGGACAGGGAGAGGGGCCGGGGAGCTGTTTTTT. Its protein product is CASRTGRGAGELFF. V gene TRBV6-5 combines with J gene TRBJ2-2, with 7 bases matching TRBD1. V lost 6 bases and J lost 6; bases outside the gene matches: 7. CDR1 MNHEY and CDR2 SVGAGI come from the germline V gene. This CDR3 contains 14 residues.